This TCR beta chain was identified in a study of T cell responses to AZD1222 COVID-19 vaccine. The CDR3 runs to 13 residues. Trimming left V 4 bases short and J 6 bases short, with 14 bases between. Germline lookup yields CDR1 SGDLS and CDR2 YYNGEE. The protocol was immunoSEQ multiplex PCR, while the TCRdb copy is restricted to in-frame clones and leaves out a portion. The sample carries about 140,000 clones, approximately 92% recorded once. Material: peripheral blood, obtained on day 0 of AZD1222 vaccination. The TCR sequence derives from an adult in good health. The chain recombines TRBV9 with TRBJ2-7; D perhaps matches TRBD2 (6 bases). The CDR3 here is CASSPGWGGEQYF. In nucleotides, the CDR3 is TGTGCCAGCAGCCCTGGATGGGGAGGCGAGCAGTACTTC.